The T cell receptor (beta chain) described here comes from a study of cytomegalovirus exposure and HLA in healthy donors. Use of 60 Vbeta and 13 Jbeta primers characterized the PCR. The assay was immunoSEQ multiplex PCR, and TCRdb's table has in-frame clones only and misses some. The data contain about 83,000 clones, 70% to 80% of them singletons. Sequencing was performed on PBMCs. The TCR originated in a man aged 55-75 years in good health and CMV-seronegative.

CDR3: CASSTHRGLGANVLTF. CDR3 bases: TGTGCCAGCAGCACCCACAGGGGGCTAGGGGCCAACGTCCTGACTTTC. The V and J genes are TRBV7-9 and TRBJ2-6; 9 bases line up with TRBD1. CDR1 SEHNR and CDR2 FQNEAQ come from the germline V gene (reference sequence). The ends lost 5 bases at V and 4 bases at J; junction bases unmatched: 6. This CDR3 is 16 amino acids long.